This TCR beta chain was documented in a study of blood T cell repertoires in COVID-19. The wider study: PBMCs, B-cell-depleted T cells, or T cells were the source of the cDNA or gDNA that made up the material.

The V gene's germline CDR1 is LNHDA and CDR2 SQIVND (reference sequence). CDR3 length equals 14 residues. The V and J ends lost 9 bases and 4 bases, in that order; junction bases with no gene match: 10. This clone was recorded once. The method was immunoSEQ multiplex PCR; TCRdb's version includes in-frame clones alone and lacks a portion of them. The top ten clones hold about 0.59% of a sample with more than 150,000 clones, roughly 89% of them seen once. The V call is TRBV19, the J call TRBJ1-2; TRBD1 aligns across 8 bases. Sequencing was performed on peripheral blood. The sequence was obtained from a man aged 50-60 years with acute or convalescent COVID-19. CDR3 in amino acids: CASFPGQGTYGYTF. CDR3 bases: TGTGCCAGCTTTCCCGGACAGGGTACCTATGGCTACACCTTC.